This note documents a single TCR beta chain sequence. Its antigen remains unidentified. This CDR3 region has 13 residues. With 7 bases removed from V and 4 bases from J, the gap between germline ends came to 13 bases. Per germline, CDR1 LGHNT and CDR2 FRNRAP. Within the ViraFEST assay, antigen-specific CD4+ T cells underwent expansion with viral peptide pools prior to sequencing. On roughly day 10 of culture, CD4+ T cells were separated out. Neither prior SARS-CoV-2 infection nor positive nucleocapsid antibodies were present in the vaccine recipients. Peptides at approximately 10 ug/ml and IL-2 at approximately 9.1 IU/ml were added to more than 1.5 million PBMC per well. The authors replaced half the medium with IL-2 medium on days 3 and 7. This sample is drawn from a study of vaccination effects on CD4 cells after COVID-19. Here immunoSEQ multiplex PCR was the method, and the copy in TCRdb shows in-frame clones only, minus some. The table lists 67,000 or so clones, roughly three quarters of them singletons.

Study-level results: Few convalescent patients were included, and no early post-infection timepoints were sampled. Infection- and vaccine-induced clones contracted markedly late after vaccination.

The sequencing here drew on CD4+ T cells from PBMCs cultured with HCoV-OC43 spike peptides, taken before COVID-19 vaccination. Subset of the sample: HCoV-OC43 spike overlapping peptide pool stimulation. The TCR originated in a human donor who received a COVID-19 vaccine. This chain links TRBV12-5 with TRBJ1-2; tentative D call: TRBD1 (5 bases). The CDR3 protein is CASAWEGVYGYTF. CDR3 nucleotides: TGTGCTAGTGCCTGGGAAGGGGTCTATGGCTACACCTTC.